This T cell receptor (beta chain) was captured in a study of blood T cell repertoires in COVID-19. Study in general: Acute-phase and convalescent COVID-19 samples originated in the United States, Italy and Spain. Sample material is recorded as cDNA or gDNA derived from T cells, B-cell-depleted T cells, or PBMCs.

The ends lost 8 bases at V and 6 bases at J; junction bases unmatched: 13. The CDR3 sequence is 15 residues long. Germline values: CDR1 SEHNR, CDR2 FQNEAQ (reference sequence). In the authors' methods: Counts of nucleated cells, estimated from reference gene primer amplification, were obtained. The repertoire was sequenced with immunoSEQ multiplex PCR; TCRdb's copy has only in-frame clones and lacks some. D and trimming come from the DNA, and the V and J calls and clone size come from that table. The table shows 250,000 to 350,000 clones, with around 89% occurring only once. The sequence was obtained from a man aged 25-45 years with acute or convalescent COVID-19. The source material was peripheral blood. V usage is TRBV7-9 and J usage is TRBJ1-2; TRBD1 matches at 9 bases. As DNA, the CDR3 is TGTGCCAGCCTACGAACAGGGGGCGTTGTAAATGGCTACACCTTC. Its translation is CASLRTGGVVNGYTF.